The rows below give T cell receptor beta chains drawn from one sample of a study of blood T cell repertoires in COVID-19. The table came from immunoSEQ multiplex PCR; TCRdb's copy has only in-frame clones and leaves some out. The sample holds about 300,000 clones, approximately 90% seen once. The sequencing input was peripheral blood. These receptors all come from a woman aged 45-65 years with COVID-19, enrolled during active disease. CDR3s include the opening cysteine and the closing phenylalanine or tryptophan. The order of the fields is J gene, D gene, CDR3 length, V gene, clone size, CDR3 DNA, CDR3 protein. D genes are given only for firm matches. Part of the rows lack a size; the others show once, few, many or a class for expanded clones.

J: TRBJ2-1
D: TRBD2
length: 16
V: TRBV13
size: NA
DNA: TGTGCCAGCAGCTTGAGCGCTGGATGGGGGGGCAATGAGCAGTTCTTC
CDR3: CASSLSAGWGGNEQFF

J: TRBJ1-1
D: NA
length: 13
V: TRBV7-2
size: NA
DNA: TGTGCCAGCAGCAGTCAGGGTAGCACTGAAGCTTTCTTT
CDR3: CASSSQGSTEAFF

J: TRBJ1-5
D: NA
length: 14
V: TRBV27
size: NA
DNA: TGTGCCAGCAGGGGGCTCATCAATAATCAGCCCCAGCATTTT
CDR3: CASRGLINNQPQHF

J: TRBJ2-5
D: NA
length: 13
V: TRBV7-3
size: NA
DNA: TGTGCCAGCAGCTTAGGGCAGTATGAGACCCAGTACTTC
CDR3: CASSLGQYETQYF

J: TRBJ2-5
D: TRBD2
length: 18
V: TRBV4-1
size: NA
DNA: TGCGCCAGCAGCCAAGATCAGGGGACTAGCGGGAGGGCCGAGACCCAGTACTTC
CDR3: CASSQDQGTSGRAETQYF

J: TRBJ2-1
D: TRBD2
length: 16
V: TRBV18
size: NA
DNA: TGTGCCAGCTCACCACCTACTAGCGGGAGACACAATGAGCAGTTCTTC
CDR3: CASSPPTSGRHNEQFF

J: TRBJ2-5
D: TRBD2
length: 16
V: TRBV5-4
size: NA
DNA: TGTGCCAGCAGCATAAGTCCAGCGGGAGCGGGAGAGACCCAGTACTTC
CDR3: CASSISPAGAGETQYF

J: TRBJ1-5
D: NA
length: 16
V: TRBV6-2/TRBV6-3
size: NA
DNA: TGTGCCAGCAGTTACAGGATTCGGGAGGGCAATCAGCCCCAGCATTTT
CDR3: CASSYRIREGNQPQHF

J: TRBJ1-2
D: NA
length: 14
V: TRBV10-1
size: NA
DNA: TGCGCCAGCAGTGATGGCCGGGGAAACCATGGCTACACCTTC
CDR3: CASSDGRGNHGYTF

J: TRBJ1-6
D: TRBD1
length: 16
V: TRBV19
size: NA
DNA: TGTGCCAGTAACCCCGGGACAGGGGGCAATAATTCACCCCTCCACTTT
CDR3: CASNPGTGGNNSPLHF

J: TRBJ2-5
D: TRBD2
length: 16
V: TRBV27
size: once
DNA: TGTGCCAGCAGGGTTGGTCAGCGGGATGCCCAAGAGACCCAGTACTTC
CDR3: CASRVGQRDAQETQYF

J: TRBJ2-3
D: NA
length: 14
V: TRBV15
size: NA
DNA: TGTGCCACCAGCAGACGAGCCGGCACAGATACGCAGTATTTT
CDR3: CATSRRAGTDTQYF

J: TRBJ1-4
D: TRBD1
length: 16
V: TRBV6-5
size: NA
DNA: TGTGCCAGCAGTTTACTCCCCAGGGGGACTAATGAAAAACTGTTTTTT
CDR3: CASSLLPRGTNEKLFF

J: TRBJ1-2
D: NA
length: 12
V: TRBV5-6
size: NA
DNA: TGTGCCAGCAGCACCGACAGCTATGGCTACACCTTC
CDR3: CASSTDSYGYTF

J: TRBJ1-1
D: TRBD1
length: 15
V: TRBV7-9
size: NA
DNA: TGTGCCAGCAGCTTAATCACAGGGGGCTTACGTTTAGCTTTCTTT
CDR3: CASSLITGGLRLAFF

J: TRBJ2-3
D: TRBD2
length: 16
V: TRBV6-5
size: NA
DNA: TGTGCCAGCAGTTTAAGAGCGGGAGGTCGGGTAGATACGCAGTATTTT
CDR3: CASSLRAGGRVDTQYF

J: TRBJ1-1
D: NA
length: 15
V: TRBV9
size: NA
DNA: TGTGCCAGCAGCCTCCCCCCGGGTGGAAGTACTGAAGCTTTCTTT
CDR3: CASSLPPGGSTEAFF

J: TRBJ1-2
D: TRBD1
length: 14
V: TRBV29-1
size: NA
DNA: TGCAGCGTCGAGCCCGGACAGGGAGACTACGGCTACACCTTC
CDR3: CSVEPGQGDYGYTF

J: TRBJ2-7
D: TRBD1
length: 13
V: TRBV11-3
size: NA
DNA: TGTGCCAGCAGCTTGGACAGGGCCTACGAGCAGTACTTC
CDR3: CASSLDRAYEQYF

J: TRBJ2-1
D: TRBD2
length: 13
V: TRBV2
size: NA
DNA: TGTGCCAGCAGTCGGCGGGAGGTCAATGAGCAGTTCTTC
CDR3: CASSRREVNEQFF

J: TRBJ1-1
D: TRBD1
length: 15
V: TRBV10-3
size: NA
DNA: TGTGCCATCACCCTGGACAGGGGGATGAACACTGAAGCTTTCTTT
CDR3: CAITLDRGMNTEAFF

J: TRBJ2-7
D: NA
length: 14
V: TRBV7-9
size: NA
DNA: TGTGCCAGCAGCCGAAGTGCGGACTTCTACGAGCAGTACTTC
CDR3: CASSRSADFYEQYF